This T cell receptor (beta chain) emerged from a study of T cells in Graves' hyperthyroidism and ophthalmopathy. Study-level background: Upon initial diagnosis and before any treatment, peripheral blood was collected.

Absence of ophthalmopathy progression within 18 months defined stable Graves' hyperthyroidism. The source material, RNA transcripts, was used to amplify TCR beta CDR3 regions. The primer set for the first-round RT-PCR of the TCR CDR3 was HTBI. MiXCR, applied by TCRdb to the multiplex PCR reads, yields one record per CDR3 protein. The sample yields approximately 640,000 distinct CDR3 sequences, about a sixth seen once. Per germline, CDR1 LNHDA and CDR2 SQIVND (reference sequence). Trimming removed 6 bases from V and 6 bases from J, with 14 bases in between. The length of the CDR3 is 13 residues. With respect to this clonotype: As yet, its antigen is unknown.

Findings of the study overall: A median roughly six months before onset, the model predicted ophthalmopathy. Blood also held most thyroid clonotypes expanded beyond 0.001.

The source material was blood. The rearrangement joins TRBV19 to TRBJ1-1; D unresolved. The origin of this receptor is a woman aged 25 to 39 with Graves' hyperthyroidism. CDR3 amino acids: CASSLGRPAEAFF. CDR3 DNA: TGTGCCAGTAGCCTCGGACGCCCCGCTGAAGCTTTCTTT.